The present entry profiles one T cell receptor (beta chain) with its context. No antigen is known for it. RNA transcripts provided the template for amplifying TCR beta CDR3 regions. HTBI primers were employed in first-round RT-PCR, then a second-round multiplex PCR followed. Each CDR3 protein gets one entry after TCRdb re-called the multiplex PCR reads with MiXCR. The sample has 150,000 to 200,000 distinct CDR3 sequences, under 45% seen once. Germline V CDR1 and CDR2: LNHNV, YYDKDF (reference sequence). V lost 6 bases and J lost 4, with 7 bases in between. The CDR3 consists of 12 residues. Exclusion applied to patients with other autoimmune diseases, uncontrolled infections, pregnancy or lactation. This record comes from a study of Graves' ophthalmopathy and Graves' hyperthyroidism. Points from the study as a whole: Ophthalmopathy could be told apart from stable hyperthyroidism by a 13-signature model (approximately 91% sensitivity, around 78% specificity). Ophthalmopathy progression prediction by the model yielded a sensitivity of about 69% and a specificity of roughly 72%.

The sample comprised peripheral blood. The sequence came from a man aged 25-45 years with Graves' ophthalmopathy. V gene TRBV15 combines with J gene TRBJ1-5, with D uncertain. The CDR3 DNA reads TGTGCCACCAGTTGGACTAATCAGCCCCAGCATTTT. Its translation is CATSWTNQPQHF.